Listed below are T cell receptor beta chains from one sample, sequenced in a study of a mutant IDH1 vaccine in newly diagnosed glioma. No cognate antigen is known for these TCRs. TCRdb keeps only in-frame clones here, not all; method: immunoSEQ multiplex PCR. The table has approximately 50,000 clones, around four fifths seen once. Specimen: PBMCs, collected from a glioma patient whose treatment included an IDH1 peptide vaccine. Receptors originate from a man aged 35 to 55 with glioma. The CDR3 runs from the conserved cysteine through the conserved F or W. Fields, in order: clone size, V gene, D gene, J gene, CDR3 protein, CDR3 DNA. A D gene is named only where the DNA matches it firmly. A clone size is listed for some rows: how often the clone was seen (once, few, many), or a class if it is expanded.

-	TRBV5-4	-	TRBJ1-1	CASSLEGDILNTEAFF	TGTGCCAGCAGCTTGGAGGGGGATATTTTGAACACTGAAGCTTTCTTT
-	TRBV6-1	TRBD1	TRBJ2-3	CASSIRTGAGDTQYF	TGTGCCAGCAGTATCCGGACAGGGGCTGGAGATACGCAGTATTTT
-	TRBV7-9	-	TRBJ1-4	CASSLSAANEKLFF	TGTGCCAGCAGCTTATCGGCAGCAAATGAAAAACTGTTTTTT
-	TRBV4-1	-	TRBJ1-2	CASSGFDYGYTF	TGCGCCAGCAGCGGGTTCGACTATGGCTACACCTTC
-	TRBV7-9	TRBD1	TRBJ1-5	CASSGGTGRIRPQHF	TGTGCCAGCAGCGGAGGGACAGGGCGGATTCGGCCCCAGCATTTT
-	TRBV7-6	TRBD1	TRBJ1-2	CASSPGQVGYGYTF	TGTGCCAGCAGCCCAGGACAGGTGGGGTATGGCTACACCTTC
-	TRBV19	-	TRBJ1-2	CASSSRAFANYGYTF	TGTGCCAGTAGCAGCAGGGCGTTTGCTAACTATGGCTACACCTTC
-	TRBV30	-	TRBJ2-3	CAWTLGGSTDTQYF	TGTGCCTGGACCCTCGGGGGAAGCACAGATACGCAGTATTTT
-	TRBV9	TRBD1	TRBJ1-2	CASSPPGQGAGGYTF	TGTGCCAGCAGCCCGCCGGGACAGGGGGCGGGGGGCTACACCTTC
-	TRBV9	-	TRBJ1-2	CASSAAGTHYGYTF	TGTGCCAGCAGCGCGGCAGGGACCCACTATGGCTACACCTTC
-	TRBV12-5	-	TRBJ1-4	CASGRSGTREKLFF	TGTGCTAGTGGCCGCTCCGGGACCCGTGAAAAACTGTTTTTT
few	TRBV29-1	-	TRBJ2-7	CSVETTDYEQYF	TGCAGCGTTGAGACCACAGACTACGAGCAGTACTTC
-	TRBV5-4	-	TRBJ2-3	CASSLVGSYSTDTQYF	TGTGCCAGCAGCTTGGTGGGATCGTATAGCACAGATACGCAGTATTTT
-	TRBV2	-	TRBJ2-1	CASSAGRGSYNEQFF	TGTGCCAGCAGTGCAGGCAGGGGTTCCTACAATGAGCAGTTCTTC
-	TRBV30	TRBD1	TRBJ2-3	CAWSPPGQPSTDTQYF	TGTGCCTGGAGTCCACCGGGACAGCCTAGCACAGATACGCAGTATTTT
-	TRBV6-6	-	TRBJ1-3	CASSYPGTSGNTIYF	TGTGCCAGCAGTTACCCCGGGACCTCTGGAAACACCATATATTTT
once	TRBV30	-	TRBJ1-5	CAWSVSLREPQHF	TGTGCCTGGAGTGTGTCCCTCAGGGAGCCCCAGCATTTT
-	TRBV19	-	TRBJ2-5	CASSQGAAKGTQYF	TGTGCCAGTAGTCAGGGTGCAGCGAAGGGGACCCAGTACTTC
-	TRBV29-1	-	TRBJ1-2	CSVPRSIGSGGYTF	TGCAGCGTTCCAAGATCTATAGGGTCTGGAGGCTACACCTTC
-	TRBV5-4	-	TRBJ2-2	CASSWQGPTGELFF	TGTGCCAGCAGCTGGCAGGGGCCGACGGGGGAGCTGTTTTTT
-	TRBV9	TRBD2	TRBJ2-3	CASSPSGGSWTDTQYF	TGTGCCAGCAGCCCCAGCGGCGGGAGTTGGACAGATACGCAGTATTTT
-	TRBV7-8	-	TRBJ2-1	CASARNNEQFF	TGTGCCAGCGCCAGGAACAATGAGCAGTTCTTC
-	TRBV19	-	TRBJ1-3	CASVLAPTPGNTIYF	TGTGCCAGCGTCTTGGCCCCAACCCCTGGAAACACCATATATTTT
-	TRBV2	-	TRBJ2-1	CASSRAIAYNEQFF	TGTGCCAGCAGTAGGGCCATTGCATACAATGAGCAGTTCTTC
-	TRBV7-2	-	TRBJ2-7	CASSHQPYEQYF	TGTGCCAGCAGTCACCAGCCCTACGAGCAGTACTTC
-	TRBV7-9	-	TRBJ2-1	CASSLAGAAEQFF	TGTGCCAGCAGCTTAGCGGGGGCGGCCGAGCAGTTCTTC
-	TRBV10-3	TRBD2	TRBJ2-5	CAIRQSSGQETQYF	TGTGCCATCAGGCAGTCTAGCGGCCAAGAGACCCAGTACTTC
once	TRBV5-1	-	TRBJ2-1	CASSRAPGVAANNEQFF	TGCGCCAGCAGCCGGGCCCCGGGGGTAGCGGCTAACAATGAGCAGTTCTTC
-	TRBV30	TRBD1	TRBJ2-6	CAWRRQGAGANVLTF	TGTGCCTGGAGGAGACAGGGGGCTGGGGCCAACGTCCTGACTTTC